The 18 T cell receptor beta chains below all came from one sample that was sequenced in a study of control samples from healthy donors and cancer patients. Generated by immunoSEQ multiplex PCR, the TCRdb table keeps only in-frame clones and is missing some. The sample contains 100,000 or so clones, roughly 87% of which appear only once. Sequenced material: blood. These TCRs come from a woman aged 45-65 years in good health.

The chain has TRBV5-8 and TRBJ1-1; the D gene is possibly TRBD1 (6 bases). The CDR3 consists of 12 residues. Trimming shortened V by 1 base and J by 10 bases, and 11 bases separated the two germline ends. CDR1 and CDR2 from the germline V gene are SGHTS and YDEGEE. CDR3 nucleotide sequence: TGTGCCAGCAGCTTGAGGTGGGGGCCAGCTTTCTTT. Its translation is CASSLRWGPAFF. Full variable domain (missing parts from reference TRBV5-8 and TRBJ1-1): EAGVTQSPTHLIKTRGQQATLRCSPISGHTSVYWYQQALGLGLQFLLWYDEGEERNRGNFPPRFSGRQFPNYSSELNVNALELEDSALYLCASSLRWGPAFFGQGTRLTVV.

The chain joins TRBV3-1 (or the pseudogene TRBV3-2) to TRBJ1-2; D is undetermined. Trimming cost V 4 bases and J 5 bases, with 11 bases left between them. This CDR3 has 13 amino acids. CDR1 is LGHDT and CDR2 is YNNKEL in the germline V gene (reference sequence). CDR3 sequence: CASSPLSSYGYTF. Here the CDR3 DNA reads TGTGCCAGCAGCCCCCTCTCATCGTATGGCTACACCTTC.

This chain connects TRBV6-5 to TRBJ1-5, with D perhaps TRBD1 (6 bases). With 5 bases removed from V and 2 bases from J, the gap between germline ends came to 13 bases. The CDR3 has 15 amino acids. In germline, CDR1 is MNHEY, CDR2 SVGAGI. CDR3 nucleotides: TGTGCCAGCAGTATACAGGGAAGTGGCAATCAGCCCCAGCATTTT. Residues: CASSIQGSGNQPQHF.

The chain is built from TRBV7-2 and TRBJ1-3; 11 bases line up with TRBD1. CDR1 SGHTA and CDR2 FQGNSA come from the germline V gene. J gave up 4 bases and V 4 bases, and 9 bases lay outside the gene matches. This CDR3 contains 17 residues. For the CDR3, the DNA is TGTGCCAGCAGCTCGACCGGGACAGGGGGTGGAGGAAACACCATATATTTT. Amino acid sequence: CASSSTGTGGGGNTIYF. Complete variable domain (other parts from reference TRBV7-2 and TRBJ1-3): GAGVSQSPSNKVTEKGKDVELRCDPISGHTALYWYRQSLGQGLEFLIYFQGNSAPDKSGLPSDRFSAERTGGSVSTLTIQRTQQEDSAVYLCASSSTGTGGGGNTIYFGEGSWLTVV.

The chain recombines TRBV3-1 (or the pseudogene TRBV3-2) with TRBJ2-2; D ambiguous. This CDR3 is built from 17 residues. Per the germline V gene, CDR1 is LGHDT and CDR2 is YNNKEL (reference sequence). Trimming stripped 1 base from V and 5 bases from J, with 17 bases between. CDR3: CASSQVASFPTTGELFF. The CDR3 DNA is TGTGCCAGCAGCCAAGTGGCCAGCTTTCCAACAACCGGGGAGCTGTTTTTT.

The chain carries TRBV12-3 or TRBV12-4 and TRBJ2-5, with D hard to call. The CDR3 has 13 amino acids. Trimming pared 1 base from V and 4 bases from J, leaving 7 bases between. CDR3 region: CASSLVGAETQYF. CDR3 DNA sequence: TGTGCCAGCAGTTTAGTTGGTGCAGAGACCCAGTACTTC.

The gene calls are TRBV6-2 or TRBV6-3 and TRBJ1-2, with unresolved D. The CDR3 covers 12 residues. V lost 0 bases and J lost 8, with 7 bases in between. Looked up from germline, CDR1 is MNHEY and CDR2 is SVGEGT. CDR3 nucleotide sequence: TGTGCCAGCAGTTACTCCACGGGAGGCTACACCTTC. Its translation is CASSYSTGGYTF.

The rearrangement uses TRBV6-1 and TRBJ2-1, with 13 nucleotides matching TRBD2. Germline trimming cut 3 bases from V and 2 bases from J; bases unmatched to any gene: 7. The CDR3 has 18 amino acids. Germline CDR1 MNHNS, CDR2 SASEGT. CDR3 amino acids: CASSDGLAGVGAYNEQFF. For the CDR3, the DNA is TGTGCCAGCAGTGACGGACTAGCGGGAGTGGGTGCCTACAATGAGCAGTTCTTC.

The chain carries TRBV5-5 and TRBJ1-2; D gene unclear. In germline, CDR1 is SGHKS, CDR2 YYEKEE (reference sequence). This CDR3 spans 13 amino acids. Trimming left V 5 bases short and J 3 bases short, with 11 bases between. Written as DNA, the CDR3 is TGTGCCAGCAGAGGAGAGGCGGACTATGGCTACACCTTC. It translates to CASRGEADYGYTF.

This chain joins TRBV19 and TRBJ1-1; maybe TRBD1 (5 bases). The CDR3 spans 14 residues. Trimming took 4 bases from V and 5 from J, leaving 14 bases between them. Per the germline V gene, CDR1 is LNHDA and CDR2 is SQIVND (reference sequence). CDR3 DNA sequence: TGTGCCAGTAGTAATAGTCTAGGGGTGACTGAAGCTTTCTTT. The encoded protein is CASSNSLGVTEAFF.

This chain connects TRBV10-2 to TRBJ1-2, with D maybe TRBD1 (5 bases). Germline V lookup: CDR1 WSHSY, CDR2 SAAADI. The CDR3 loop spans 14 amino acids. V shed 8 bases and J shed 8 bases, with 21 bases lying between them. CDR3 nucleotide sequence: TGCGCCAGCTCCGGTGGGGACGGGAAGCCCGGCTACACCTTC. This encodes CASSGGDGKPGYTF.

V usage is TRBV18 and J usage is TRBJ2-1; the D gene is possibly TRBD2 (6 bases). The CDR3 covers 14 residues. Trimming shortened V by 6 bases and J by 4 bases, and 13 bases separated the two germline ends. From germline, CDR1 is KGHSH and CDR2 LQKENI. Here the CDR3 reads CASSPGTGYNEQFF. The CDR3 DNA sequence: TGTGCCAGCTCCCCCGGGACTGGTTACAATGAGCAGTTCTTC.

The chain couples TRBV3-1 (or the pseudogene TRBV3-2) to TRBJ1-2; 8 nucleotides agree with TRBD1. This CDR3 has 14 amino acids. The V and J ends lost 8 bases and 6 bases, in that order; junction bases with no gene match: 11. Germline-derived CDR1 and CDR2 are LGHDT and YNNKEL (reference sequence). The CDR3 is CASGPTRTGNGYTF. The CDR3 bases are TGTGCCAGCGGCCCCACCAGGACAGGGAATGGCTACACCTTC.

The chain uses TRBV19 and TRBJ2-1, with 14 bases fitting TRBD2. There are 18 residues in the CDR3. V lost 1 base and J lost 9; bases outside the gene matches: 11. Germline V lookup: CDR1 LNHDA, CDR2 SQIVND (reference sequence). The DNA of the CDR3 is TGTGCCAGTAGTATAGCACGTACCGGGACTAGCGGGAGATCTGAGCAGTTCTTC. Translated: CASSIARTGTSGRSEQFF.

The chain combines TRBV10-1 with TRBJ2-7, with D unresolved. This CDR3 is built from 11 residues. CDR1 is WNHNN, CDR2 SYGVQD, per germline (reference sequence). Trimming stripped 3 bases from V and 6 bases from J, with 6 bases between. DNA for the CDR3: TGCGCCAGCAGTGAAGCCGGCGAGCAGTACTTC. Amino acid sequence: CASSEAGEQYF.

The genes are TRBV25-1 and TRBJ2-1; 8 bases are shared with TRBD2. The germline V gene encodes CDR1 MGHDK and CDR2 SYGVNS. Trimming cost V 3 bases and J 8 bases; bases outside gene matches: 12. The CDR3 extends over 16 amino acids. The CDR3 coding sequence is TGTGCCAGCAGTGAGTTTCCGGGACTAGGGTCTGATGAGCAGTTCTTC. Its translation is CASSEFPGLGSDEQFF.

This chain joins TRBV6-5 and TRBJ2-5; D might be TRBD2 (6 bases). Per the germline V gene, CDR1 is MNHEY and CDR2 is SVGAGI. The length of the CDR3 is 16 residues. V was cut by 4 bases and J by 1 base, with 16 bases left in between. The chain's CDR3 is CASSSLAEAGQETQYF. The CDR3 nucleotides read TGTGCCAGCAGTTCATTAGCGGAGGCGGGCCAAGAGACCCAGTACTTC.

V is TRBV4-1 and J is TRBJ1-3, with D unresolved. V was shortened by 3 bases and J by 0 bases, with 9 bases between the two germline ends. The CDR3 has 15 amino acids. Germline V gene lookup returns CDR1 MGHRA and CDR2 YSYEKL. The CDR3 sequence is CASSQSRSSGNTIYF. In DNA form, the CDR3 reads TGCGCCAGCAGCCAGTCGCGGAGCTCTGGAAACACCATATATTTT.